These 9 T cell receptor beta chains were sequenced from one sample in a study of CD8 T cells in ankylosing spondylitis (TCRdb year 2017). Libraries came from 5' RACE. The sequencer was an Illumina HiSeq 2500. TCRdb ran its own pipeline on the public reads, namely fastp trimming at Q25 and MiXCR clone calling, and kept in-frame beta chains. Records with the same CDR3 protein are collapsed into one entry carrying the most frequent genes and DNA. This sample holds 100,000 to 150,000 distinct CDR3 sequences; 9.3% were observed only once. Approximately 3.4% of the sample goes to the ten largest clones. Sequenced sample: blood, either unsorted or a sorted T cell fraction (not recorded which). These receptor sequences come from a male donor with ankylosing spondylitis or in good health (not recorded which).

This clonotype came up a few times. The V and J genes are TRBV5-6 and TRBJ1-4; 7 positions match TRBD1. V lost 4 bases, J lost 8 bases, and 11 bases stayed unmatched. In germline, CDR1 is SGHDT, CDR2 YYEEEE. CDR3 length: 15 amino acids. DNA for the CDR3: TGTGCCAGCAGCCTACAGGGGATTCTAGAAGAAAAACTGTTTTTT. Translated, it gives CASSLQGILEEKLFF.

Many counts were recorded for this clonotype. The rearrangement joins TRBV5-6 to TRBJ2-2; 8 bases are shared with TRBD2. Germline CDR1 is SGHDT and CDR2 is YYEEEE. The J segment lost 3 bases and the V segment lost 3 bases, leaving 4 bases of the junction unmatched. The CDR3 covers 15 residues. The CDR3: CASSSAGVDTGELFF. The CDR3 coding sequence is TGTGCCAGCAGCTCAGCGGGAGTGGACACCGGGGAGCTGTTTTTT.

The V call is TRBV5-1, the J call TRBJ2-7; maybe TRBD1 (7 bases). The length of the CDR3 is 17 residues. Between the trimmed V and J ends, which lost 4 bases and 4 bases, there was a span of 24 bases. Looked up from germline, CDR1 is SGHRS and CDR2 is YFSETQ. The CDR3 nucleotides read TGCGCCAGCAGCAATACGGGAAGCCAGGGGGGAGTGTACGAGCAGTACTTC. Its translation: CASSNTGSQGGVYEQYF.

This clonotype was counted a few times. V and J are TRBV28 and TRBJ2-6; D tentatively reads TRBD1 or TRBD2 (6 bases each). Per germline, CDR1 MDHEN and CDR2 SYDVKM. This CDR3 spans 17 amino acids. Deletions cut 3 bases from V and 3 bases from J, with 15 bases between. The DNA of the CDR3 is TGTGCCAGCAGTTTTTGGTCGGGGGCGGGTGGGGCCAACGTCCTGACTTTC. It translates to CASSFWSGAGGANVLTF.

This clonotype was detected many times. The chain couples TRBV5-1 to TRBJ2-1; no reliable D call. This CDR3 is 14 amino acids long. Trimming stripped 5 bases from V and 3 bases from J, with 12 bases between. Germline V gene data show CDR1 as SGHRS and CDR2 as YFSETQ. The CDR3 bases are TGCGCCAGCAGAGTGAGTCTTGGCTACAATGAGCAGTTCTTC. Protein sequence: CASRVSLGYNEQFF.

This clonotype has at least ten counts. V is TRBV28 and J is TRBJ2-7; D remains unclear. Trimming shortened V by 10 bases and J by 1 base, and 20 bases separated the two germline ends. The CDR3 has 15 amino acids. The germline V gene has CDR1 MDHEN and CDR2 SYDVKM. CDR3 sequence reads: CATTPTGRWSYEQYF. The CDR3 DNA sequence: TGTGCCACCACTCCGACGGGCAGGTGGTCCTACGAGCAGTACTTC.

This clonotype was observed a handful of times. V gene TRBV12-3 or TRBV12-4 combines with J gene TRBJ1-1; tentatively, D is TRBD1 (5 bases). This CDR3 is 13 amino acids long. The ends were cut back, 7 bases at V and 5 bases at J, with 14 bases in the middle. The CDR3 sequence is CASTLHGTTEAFF. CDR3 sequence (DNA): TGTGCCAGCACACTCCATGGGACGACTGAAGCTTTCTTT.

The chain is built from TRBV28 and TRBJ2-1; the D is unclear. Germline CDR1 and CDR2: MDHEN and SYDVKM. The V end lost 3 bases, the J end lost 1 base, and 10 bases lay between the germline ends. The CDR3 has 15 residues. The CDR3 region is CASSFPERSYNEQFF. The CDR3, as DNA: TGTGCCAGCAGTTTTCCGGAGAGGTCCTACAATGAGCAGTTCTTC.

The CDR3 DNA is TGTGCCAGCAGCAAAGCGTTGTGGGAGACTGCGAAGCACGAGCAGTACTTC. It codes for CASSKALWETAKHEQYF. The V call is TRBV21-1, the J call TRBJ2-7; TRBD2 is taken as the D call from the table, unchecked against the DNA. TRBV21-1 represents a pseudogene. The CDR3 consists of 17 residues.